The rows below give T cell receptor beta chains drawn from one sample of a study of radiation and T cells in renal cell carcinoma. The assay was immunoSEQ multiplex PCR, and TCRdb's table has in-frame clones only and misses some. Of 110,000 to 150,000 clones in the sample, over 75% were seen once. The source was blood, collected from a patient whose treatment included radiotherapy and nephrectomy. Source of these receptors: a woman between 45 and 65 years old with renal cell carcinoma. Each CDR3 is given with its conserved first and last residue. D genes are given only for firm matches. The listing skips clone size in some rows; elsewhere it reads once, few, many or a size class.

13	.	.	TRBV2	TRBJ2-1	TGTGCCAGCAGGTGGTTGGTACACAATGAGCAGTTCTTC	CASRWLVHNEQFF
16	.	TRBD1	TRBV4-1	TRBJ2-3	TGCGCCAGCAGCCAGTCAGGGACAGCAAGCACAGATACGCAGTATTTT	CASSQSGTASTDTQYF
14	.	.	TRBV18	TRBJ1-5	TGTGCCAGCTCACCAGCGGGACCGGGCCAGCCCCAGCATTTT	CASSPAGPGQPQHF
12	once	.	TRBV15	TRBJ2-5	TGTGCCACCAGCCCCCGGAGAGAGACCCAGTACTTC	CATSPRRETQYF
15	.	TRBD1	TRBV7-2	TRBJ1-2	TGTGCCAGCAGCTTAGGCTTTCAGGGGGAAAATGGCTACACCTTC	CASSLGFQGENGYTF
12	.	TRBD1	TRBV7-9	TRBJ2-7	TGTGCCAGCAGTCCACAGGGGCTCGAGCAGTACTTC	CASSPQGLEQYF
13	once	.	TRBV6-6	TRBJ2-5	TGTGCCAGCACGGGCGGGGCCTGGTGGACCCAGTACTTC	CASTGGAWWTQYF
14	.	.	TRBV9	TRBJ2-3	TGTGCCAGCAGCGTAGAGCGGAGCACAGATACGCAGTATTTT	CASSVERSTDTQYF
13	.	TRBD2	TRBV29-1	TRBJ2-2	TGCAGCATACTAGGGACTAGCGCCGGGGAGCTGTTTTTT	CSILGTSAGELFF
14	.	.	TRBV7-9	TRBJ1-1	TGTGCCAGCAGTTACGCGATATCTGCCACTGAAGCTTTCTTT	CASSYAISATEAFF
17	.	TRBD2	TRBV7-7	TRBJ2-3	TGTGCTAGCAGCTTAGAACTAGCGGGGGGCATCGCAGATACGCAGTATTTT	CASSLELAGGIADTQYF
12	.	TRBD1	TRBV5-1	TRBJ1-2	TGCGCCAGCAGGCTAGGGACAGGGGGAGACACCTTC	CASRLGTGGDTF
15	.	TRBD2	TRBV7-9	TRBJ2-3	TGTGCCAGCAGCTCCCGGGGGGGTGTGTCAGATACGCAGTATTTT	CASSSRGGVSDTQYF
15	.	.	TRBV2	TRBJ1-5	TGTGCCAGCAGTCTGACAGTGAATAGCAATCAGCCCCAGCATTTT	CASSLTVNSNQPQHF
16	.	.	TRBV2	TRBJ1-1	TGTGCCAGCACCCTTACTTCCCGGCCTCGGAACACTGAAGCTTTCTTT	CASTLTSRPRNTEAFF
15	.	TRBD1	TRBV7-3	TRBJ1-6	TGTGCCAGCAGCTTAGAGGGACAGGGGAATTCACCCCTCCACTTT	CASSLEGQGNSPLHF
12	.	.	TRBV2	TRBJ2-2	TGTGCCAGCAGTGACTGGACCGGGGAGCTGTTTTTT	CASSDWTGELFF
14	.	.	TRBV6-5	TRBJ1-1	TGTGCCAGCAGCAGACACCCACCGGCCACTGAAGCTTTCTTT	CASSRHPPATEAFF
15	.	TRBD1	TRBV19	TRBJ2-7	TGTGCCAGTAGTACTAAACAGGGGGCCTCCTACGAGCAGTACTTC	CASSTKQGASYEQYF
11	.	.	TRBV5-4	TRBJ1-2	TGTGCCAGCCGCAAATTCTATGGCTACACCTTC	CASRKFYGYTF
16	once	.	TRBV30	TRBJ1-4	TGTGCCTGGAGTGTACCCACAGGGAGGACGAATGAAAAACTGTTTTTT	CAWSVPTGRTNEKLFF
15	few	.	TRBV5-6	TRBJ1-4	TGTGCCAGCAACCGTATCAGGGAGGTGGGGGAAAAACTGTTTTTT	CASNRIREVGEKLFF
12	few	.	TRBV21-1	TRBJ1-1	TGTGCCAGCCCTCGGGGGGTGGTTGAAGCTTTCTTT	CASPRGVVEAFF
13	.	.	TRBV5-1	TRBJ1-1	TGCGCCAGCAGCTTGGGCTTGAACTCTGAAGCTTTCTTT	CASSLGLNSEAFF
14	.	.	TRBV23-1	TRBJ2-5	TGCGCCAGCAGTCATCGGCCCGAAGGGGAGACCCAGTACTTC	CASSHRPEGETQYF
14	.	.	TRBV19	TRBJ1-2	TGTGCCAGTAGTACCCCAGGAGCAGGGTATGGCTACACCTTC	CASSTPGAGYGYTF
13	.	.	TRBV7-9	TRBJ2-7	TGTGCCAGCAGCCACACAGGATCCTACGAGCAGTACTTC	CASSHTGSYEQYF
13	.	.	TRBV4-1	TRBJ2-2	TGCGCCAGCAGCCAAGTAACTTCCGGGGAGCTGTTTTTT	CASSQVTSGELFF
13	.	.	TRBV6-1	TRBJ1-4	TGTGCCAGCAGTGAAGGTTCGGTTGGACTCCTGTTTTTT	CASSEGSVGLLFF
13	.	.	TRBV10-3	TRBJ2-7	TGTGCCATCAGCGAGGGGCGGGGTTACGAGCAGTACTTC	CAISEGRGYEQYF
15	once	TRBD1	TRBV18	TRBJ2-7	TGTGCCAGCTCAGCAGACAGGGACGAGAGGTCCGAGCAGTACTTC	CASSADRDERSEQYF
13	.	.	TRBV6-4	TRBJ1-1	TGTGCCAGCAGTGTGGACAGGAACACTGAAGCTTTCTTT	CASSVDRNTEAFF
14	once	.	TRBV5-8	TRBJ1-1	TGTGCCAGCAGCTTCGACGGAGGGAACACTGAAGCTTTCTTT	CASSFDGGNTEAFF
15	.	TRBD1	TRBV19	TRBJ2-2	TGTGCCAGTAGTACCGGACAGGGGGGCACCGGGGAGCTGTTTTTT	CASSTGQGGTGELFF
15	.	.	TRBV7-9	TRBJ2-4	TGTGCCAGCAGCTTTTCGGGGGGCTCGGGAAACATTCAGTACTTC	CASSFSGGSGNIQYF
16	.	.	TRBV6-5	TRBJ1-5	TGTGCCAGCAGTTATACTCCAGGCCTTAGCAATCAGCCCCAGCATTTT	CASSYTPGLSNQPQHF
14	.	.	TRBV19	TRBJ2-7	TGTGCCAGTAGTCCCCGCTGGGGCTCCTACGAGCAGTACTTC	CASSPRWGSYEQYF
17	.	TRBD1	TRBV12-5	TRBJ2-6	TGTGCTAGTGCCACGGGAGACAGGGGGTATGGGGCCAACGTCCTGACTTTC	CASATGDRGYGANVLTF
15	.	TRBD1	TRBV7-2	TRBJ2-5	TGTGCCAGCAGCCAGCAGGGACAGGGGTGGGAGACCCAGTACTTC	CASSQQGQGWETQYF
16	.	TRBD1	TRBV28	TRBJ1-4	TGTGCCAGCAGTTTATTAGGGGCAGGGACAGGTGAAAAACTGTTTTTT	CASSLLGAGTGEKLFF
15	.	.	TRBV6-6	TRBJ1-2	TGTGCCAGCAGTTACACCCGGGGGGCTAACTATGGCTACACCTTC	CASSYTRGANYGYTF
13	.	.	TRBV2	TRBJ1-2	TGTGCCAGCAGACCCGGACAGAACTATGGCTACACCTTC	CASRPGQNYGYTF
13	.	TRBD1	TRBV2	TRBJ2-3	TGTGCCGTCACCGGGACAGGGGTAGATACGCAGTATTTT	CAVTGTGVDTQYF
16	.	TRBD2	TRBV7-2	TRBJ2-3	TGTGCCAGCAGCTTAGGTGGCGGGGGGCAAACAGATACGCAGTATTTT	CASSLGGGGQTDTQYF
18	.	.	TRBV18	TRBJ1-2	TGTGCCAGCTCACCGCGCGGCAGGGGCCCGAAGCAAAACTATGGCTACACCTTC	CASSPRGRGPKQNYGYTF
14	.	.	TRBV6-4	TRBJ1-5	TGTGCCAGCAGTGTGGACAGCGGCAATCAGCCCCAGCATTTT	CASSVDSGNQPQHF